This T cell receptor beta chain originates from a study of radiotherapy plus CTLA-4 blockade in lung cancer. Ipilimumab CTLA-4 blockade and focal radiation were given to patients with chemo-refractory metastatic non-small-cell lung cancer. CDR1 is GTSNPN and CDR2 is SVGIG in the germline V gene (reference sequence). V was clipped by 1 base and J by 5 bases, with 8 bases between them. The CDR3 has 12 residues. On this clone: Its antigen remains unidentified.

The table came from immunoSEQ multiplex PCR; TCRdb's copy has only in-frame clones and leaves some out. The sample yields fewer than 140,000 clones, roughly 84% seen once. Findings and limits, study-wide: After radiotherapy and ipilimumab, tumor-derived clones expanded in peripheral blood. Response, reportedly, was best predicted by interferon-beta along with early blood T cell clone dynamics.

The material sequenced was peripheral blood, taken from a patient treated with radiotherapy plus ipilimumab. The chain uses TRBV30 and TRBJ1-1, with D perhaps matching TRBD1 (5 bases). This sequence originates from a human donor with non-small cell lung cancer that progressed on radiotherapy plus ipilimumab. Some clones in this sample may be carry-over from other donors' samples. The CDR3 loop reads CAWSESGTEAFF. CDR3 nucleotides: TGTGCCTGGAGTGAATCAGGGACTGAAGCTTTCTTT.